The 12 T cell receptor beta chains given below trace back to one sample, sequenced in a study of cytomegalovirus exposure and HLA in healthy donors. Use of 60 Vbeta and 13 Jbeta primers characterized the PCR. The assay was immunoSEQ multiplex PCR, and TCRdb's table has in-frame clones only and misses some. The table has 100,000 or so clones, 69% seen once. Sequenced sample: PBMCs. The receptors were gathered from a man aged 30 to 45 in good health and CMV-seronegative.

The chain carries TRBV6-5 and TRBJ1-4; D not resolved. The CDR3 is 14 residues long. Germline V lookup: CDR1 MNHEY, CDR2 SVGAGI. Deletions cut 2 bases from V and 8 bases from J, with 12 bases between. The CDR3 loop reads CASSYDNAGEKLFF. The DNA for the CDR3 is TGTGCCAGCAGTTACGACAACGCGGGGGAAAAACTGTTTTTT.

V gene TRBV30 combines with J gene TRBJ2-7, with a tentative D call TRBD2 (5 bases). CDR1 is GTSNPN and CDR2 is SVGIG in the germline V gene (reference sequence). CDR3 length equals 13 residues. Trimming removed 2 bases at V and 2 bases at J, with 10 bases between. DNA of the CDR3: TGTGCCTGGAGTCCCCGGGGTACCTACGAGCAGTACTTC. Amino acids: CAWSPRGTYEQYF.

The chain combines TRBV5-4 with TRBJ2-3; D is perhaps TRBD1 (5 bases). The CDR3 is 14 residues long. V lost 4 bases and J 1 base, leaving 10 bases between the germline ends. The germline V gene encodes CDR1 SGHNT and CDR2 YYREEE (reference sequence). CDR3: CASSDRQRTDTQYF. The DNA for the CDR3 is TGTGCCAGCAGCGATCGACAGCGCACAGATACGCAGTATTTT.

The genes are TRBV7-2 and TRBJ2-1; 8 positions match TRBD1. This CDR3 comprises 16 residues. Trimming at V came to 5 bases and at J to 1 base, leaving 7 bases not matched to a gene. Per germline, CDR1 SGHTA and CDR2 FQGNSA. As DNA, the CDR3 is TGTGCCAGCAGCACGGCAGGGGGCTGGTCCTACAATGAGCAGTTCTTC. This translates into CASSTAGGWSYNEQFF.

The rearrangement links TRBV4-2 to TRBJ2-2; tentatively, D is TRBD1 (5 bases). Germline V gene sequence: CDR1 LGHNA, CDR2 YNFKEQ. The CDR3 is 15 amino acids. Trimming took 1 base from V and 1 from J, leaving 7 bases between them. The CDR3 loop reads CASSQGGQNTGELFF. Written as DNA, the CDR3 is TGTGCCAGCAGCCAAGGGGGCCAGAACACCGGGGAGCTGTTTTTT.

The chain employs TRBV4-3 and TRBJ2-5; perhaps TRBD1 as D (5 bases). Per germline, CDR1 LGHNA and CDR2 YSLEER. This CDR3 is 15 amino acids long. Between the trimmed V and J ends, which lost 0 bases and 4 bases, there was a span of 12 bases. As DNA, the CDR3 is TGCGCCAGCAGCCAAGACAGGGCAAAAGGAGAGACCCAGTACTTC. This codes for CASSQDRAKGETQYF.

This clone turned up a few times. The V call is TRBV6-5, the J call TRBJ1-1, with D unclear. Germline V CDR1 and CDR2: MNHEY, SVGAGI. This CDR3 spans 16 amino acids. V was trimmed by 0 bases and J by 8 bases, leaving 19 bases between them. The CDR3 region is CASSYSSQVVISEAFF. The CDR3, as DNA: TGTGCCAGCAGTTACTCAAGTCAGGTCGTAATTTCAGAAGCTTTCTTT.

The chain links TRBV5-8 to TRBJ2-7; no definite D call. The V end was cut by 3 bases, the J end by 3 bases, with 16 bases between. CDR3 size: 15 residues. CDR1 is SGHTS, CDR2 YDEGEE, per germline. Here the CDR3 DNA reads TGTGCCAGCAGCTCGAGGCCAGCCCAGAACTACGAGCAGTACTTC. Encoded protein: CASSSRPAQNYEQYF.

The chain has TRBV9 and TRBJ2-3, with 12 bases identical to TRBD2. J gave up 3 bases and V 4 bases, and 6 bases lay outside the gene matches. The CDR3 is 16 amino acids. In germline, CDR1 is SGDLS, CDR2 YYNGEE. The CDR3 DNA is TGTGCCAGCAGCTTGTCCGGGACTAGCGGGACAGATACGCAGTATTTT. Translation gives CASSLSGTSGTDTQYF.

V is TRBV29-1 and J is TRBJ1-1; 9 bases align to TRBD1. V lost 4 bases, J lost 5 bases, and 11 bases stayed unmatched. This CDR3 spans 15 amino acids. Germline CDR1 is SQVTM and CDR2 is ANQGSEA. The CDR3 here is CSVGGGQGYETEAFF. Here the CDR3 DNA reads TGCAGCGTTGGGGGCGGACAGGGGTACGAAACTGAAGCTTTCTTT.

The gene calls are TRBV5-6 and TRBJ2-2; D is uncertain. Germline assignment: CDR1 SGHDT and CDR2 YYEEEE. The length of the CDR3 is 13 residues. Trimming stripped 4 bases from V and 6 bases from J, with 10 bases between. CDR3 loop: CASSIRYAGELFF. In DNA, the CDR3 is TGTGCCAGCAGCATCCGGTACGCCGGGGAGCTGTTTTTT.

The chain couples TRBV27 to TRBJ1-3; D may be TRBD1 (5 bases). Germline loops: CDR1 MNHEY, CDR2 SMNVEV (reference sequence). CDR3 length equals 16 residues. Trimming stripped 4 bases from V and 0 bases from J, with 13 bases between. In DNA form, the CDR3 reads TGTGCCAGCAGTTCATCGGGGCACATCTCTGGAAACACCATATATTTT. Its translation: CASSSSGHISGNTIYF.